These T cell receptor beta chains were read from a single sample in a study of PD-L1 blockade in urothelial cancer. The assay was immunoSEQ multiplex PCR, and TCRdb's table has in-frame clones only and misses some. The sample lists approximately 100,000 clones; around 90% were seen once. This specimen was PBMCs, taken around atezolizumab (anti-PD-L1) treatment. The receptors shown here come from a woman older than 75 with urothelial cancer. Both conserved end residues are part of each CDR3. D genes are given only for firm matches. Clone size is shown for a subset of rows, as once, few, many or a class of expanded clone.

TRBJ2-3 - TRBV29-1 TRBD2 TGCAGCGTTGGTGGGGGCGGGGGGTACACAGATACGCAGTATTTT CSVGGGGGYTDTQYF
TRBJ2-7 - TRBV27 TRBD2 TGTGCCAGCAGCCTGACTAGCGGGAGCCCAAGCGAGCAGTACTTC CASSLTSGSPSEQYF
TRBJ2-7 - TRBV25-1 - TGTGCCAGCAGTGACCCTAGACACGAGCAGTACTTC CASSDPRHEQYF
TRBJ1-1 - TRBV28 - TGTGCCAGCAGTTTGGCGTTCCGGGGGACTGAAGCTTTCTTT CASSLAFRGTEAFF
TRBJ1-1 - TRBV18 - TGTGCCAGCTCACCACTCCAGGATAACACTGAAGCTTTCTTT CASSPLQDNTEAFF
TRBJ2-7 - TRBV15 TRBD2 TGTGCCACCAGCAGCATCGCATTGACTAGCGGACTTTACGAGCAGTACTTC CATSSIALTSGLYEQYF
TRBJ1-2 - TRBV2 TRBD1 TGTGCCAGCAGTGAAGGGACAGGGAGCGGCTACACCTTC CASSEGTGSGYTF
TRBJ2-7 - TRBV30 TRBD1 TGTGCCACGTCCCGGGACAGGGCCTACGAGCAGTACTTC CATSRDRAYEQYF
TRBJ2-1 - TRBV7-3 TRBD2 TGTGCCAGCAGCTCTAGCGGGAGGTCGAACAATGAGCAGTTCTTC CASSSSGRSNNEQFF
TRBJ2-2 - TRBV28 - TGTGCCAGCAGTTCCCTCACCGGGGAGCTGTTTTTT CASSSLTGELFF
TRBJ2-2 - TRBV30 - TGTGCCTGGAGCGGGACGAACACCGGGGAGCTGTTTTTT CAWSGTNTGELFF
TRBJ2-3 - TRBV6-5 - TGTGCCAGCAGACGGGGGTCGGGCACAGATACGCAGTATTTT CASRRGSGTDTQYF
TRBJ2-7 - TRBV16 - TGTGCCAGCAGCCAATCAGGGGGGGCAACCTACGAGCAGTACTTC CASSQSGGATYEQYF
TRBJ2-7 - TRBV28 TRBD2 TGTGCCAGCAGTAACTCACCGGGACTAGCGGGAGGTGAGGCCGAGCAGTACTTC CASSNSPGLAGGEAEQYF
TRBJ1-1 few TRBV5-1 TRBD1 TGCGCCAGCAGCCAGGGACAGGCAAGCACTGAAGCTTTCTTT CASSQGQASTEAFF
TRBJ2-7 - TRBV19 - TGTGCCAGTAGTATAGATCTATGGAGGGGTAGCTCCTACGAGCAGTACTTC CASSIDLWRGSSYEQYF
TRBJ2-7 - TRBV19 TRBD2 TGTGCCACTTGTAGCGGGATGAGCTCCTACGAGCAGTACTTC CATCSGMSSYEQYF
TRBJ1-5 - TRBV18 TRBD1 TGTGCCAGCTCACCCGGGACAGGATCTTCGCCCCAGCATTTT CASSPGTGSSPQHF
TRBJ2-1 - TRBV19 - TGTGCCAGTAGTATCGACGCCTCTAGCGTATACAACAATGAGCAGTTCTTC CASSIDASSVYNNEQFF
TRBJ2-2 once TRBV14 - TGTGCCAGCCGCAGACAGGACACCGGGGAGCTGTTTTTT CASRRQDTGELFF
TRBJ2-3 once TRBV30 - TGTATTTGCGAAACTAGCACAGATACGCAGTATTTT CICETSTDTQYF
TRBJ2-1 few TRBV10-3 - TGTGCCATCAGTGAGGCGCTCAATGAGCAGTTCTTC CAISEALNEQFF
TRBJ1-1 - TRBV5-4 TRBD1 TGTGCCAGCAGCACCGGGACAGGGGGCTCCCTGAACACTGAAGCTTTCTTT CASSTGTGGSLNTEAFF
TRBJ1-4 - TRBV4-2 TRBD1 TGTGCCAGCAGCCAGTCTACAGGGGGCCTCGCGTCTAATGAAAAACTGTTTTTT CASSQSTGGLASNEKLFF
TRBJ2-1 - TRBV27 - TGTGCCAGCAGTTCAGATACTGGAGGTGAGCAGTTCTTC CASSSDTGGEQFF
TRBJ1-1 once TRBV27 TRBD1 TGTGCCAGCAGTTTATCTGGGACAGGGAGGAACACTGAAGCTTTCTTT CASSLSGTGRNTEAFF
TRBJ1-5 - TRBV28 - TGTGCCAGCAGTTCCAGGGTGGTCGTTATGACCCAGCATTTT CASSSRVVVMTQHF
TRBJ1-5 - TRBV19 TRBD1 TGTGCCAGTAGCCTCACAGGGGGCAGGCAGCCCCAGCATTTT CASSLTGGRQPQHF
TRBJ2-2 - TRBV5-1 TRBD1 TGCGCCAGCAGGGAGACAGGGGTCAGGACCGGGGAGCTGTTTTTT CASRETGVRTGELFF
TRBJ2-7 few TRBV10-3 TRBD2 TGTGCCATCAGACCCGATTTTAGCGGGAGCGAGCAGTACTTC CAIRPDFSGSEQYF
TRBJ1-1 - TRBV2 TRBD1 TGTGCCAGCAAGGAACAGGGGGCATTGGACACTGAAGCTTTCTTT CASKEQGALDTEAFF
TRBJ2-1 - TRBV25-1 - TGTGCCAGCAGTGACCCTAGCGCGAGCTCCTACAATGAGCAGTTCTTC CASSDPSASSYNEQFF
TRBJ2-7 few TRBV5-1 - TGCGCCAGCAGCTTAAGCATAGGGACTGCCGAGCAGTACTTC CASSLSIGTAEQYF
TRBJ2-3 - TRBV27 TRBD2 TGTGCCAGCAGTACCCTCCCGGGACTAGCGGGAGCAGATACGCAGTATTTT CASSTLPGLAGADTQYF
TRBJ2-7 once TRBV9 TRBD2 TGTGCCAGCAGCCCTCGAGCGGGAGGAAGCTCCTACGAGCAGTACTTC CASSPRAGGSSYEQYF
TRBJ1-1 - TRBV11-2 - TGTGCCAGCAGCTTAGAGGGGGGTTTGGGCACTGAAGCTTTCTTT CASSLEGGLGTEAFF
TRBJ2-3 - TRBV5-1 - TGCGCCAGCAGCTTGGATGGGCCTCATAGCACAGATACGCAGTATTTT CASSLDGPHSTDTQYF
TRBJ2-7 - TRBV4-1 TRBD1 TGCGCCAGCAGCCTCCAAGGTATCACAGGGGACTACGAGCAGTACTTC CASSLQGITGDYEQYF
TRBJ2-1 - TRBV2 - TGTGCCAGCACCCTATCTAGGTTAGACAATGAGCAGTTCTTC CASTLSRLDNEQFF
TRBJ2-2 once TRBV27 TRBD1 TGTGCCAGCAGTCCTCGGACAGGGATCGGGAACACCGGGGAGCTGTTTTTT CASSPRTGIGNTGELFF
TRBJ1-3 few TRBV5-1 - TGCGCCAGCAGCGAGGAAGCGAACACCATATATTTT CASSEEANTIYF
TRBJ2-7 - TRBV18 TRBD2 TGTGCCAGCTCACCACTGGGGACTAGGCTCGGCGAGCAGTACTTC CASSPLGTRLGEQYF
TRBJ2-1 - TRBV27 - TGTGCCAGCAGTTTATCGGGGCGAGGTCCCCCCTACAATGAGCAGTTCTTC CASSLSGRGPPYNEQFF
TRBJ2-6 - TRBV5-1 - TGCGCCAGCAGCTTACAGGGAAGCGGGGCCAACGTCCTGACTTTC CASSLQGSGANVLTF
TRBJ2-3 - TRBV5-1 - TGCGCCAGCAGCTTGGTGTCAGGAACAGATACGCAGTATTTT CASSLVSGTDTQYF
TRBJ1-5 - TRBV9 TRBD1 TGTGCCAGCAGCGTAGGGCAGGGGGAAAATCAGCCCCAGCATTTT CASSVGQGENQPQHF
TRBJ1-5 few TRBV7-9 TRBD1 TGTGCCAGCAGCACAGGGACAGCCAATCAGCCCCAGCATTTT CASSTGTANQPQHF
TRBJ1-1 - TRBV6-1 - TGTGCCAGCAGTGAAAGAGGAGGCAGGGGCGTCACTGAAGCTTTCTTT CASSERGGRGVTEAFF
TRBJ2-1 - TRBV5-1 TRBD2 TGCGCCAGCAGCTTTGGGCTAGCGGGAGCCCGCTCCTACAATGAGCAGTTCTTC CASSFGLAGARSYNEQFF
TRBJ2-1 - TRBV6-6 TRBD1 TGTGCCAGCTCCTCGACAGGGCTGAGGTACAATGAGCAGTTCTTC CASSSTGLRYNEQFF
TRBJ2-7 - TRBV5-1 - TGCGCCAGCAGCAACTACGGCGGGGGCGTCTACGAGCAGTACTTC CASSNYGGGVYEQYF
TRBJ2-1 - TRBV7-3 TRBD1 TGTGCCAGCAGCAGAACGGGACAGGGTTCCAATGAGCAGTTCTTC CASSRTGQGSNEQFF
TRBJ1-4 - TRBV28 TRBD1 TGTGCCAGCAGGACCCTCGGGACAGGGAATGAAAAACTGTTTTTT CASRTLGTGNEKLFF
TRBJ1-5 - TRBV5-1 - TGCGCCAGCAGCCTGGGGCAGGGTCGGGATCAGCCCCAGCATTTT CASSLGQGRDQPQHF
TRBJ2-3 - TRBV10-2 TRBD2 TGCGCCAGCGGGCCTCTTCCGGGACTAGGAGCAGATACGCAGTATTTT CASGPLPGLGADTQYF
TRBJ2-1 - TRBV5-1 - TGCGCCAGCAGCTTGGTTGAGGCAAATGAGCAGTTCTTC CASSLVEANEQFF